Shown below are 17 T cell receptor beta chains from a single sample sequenced in a study of naive and memory T cell subsets. Both TRBC1 and TRBC2 were covered by a beta constant-region primer of two equimolar oligonucleotides. TCRdb used MiXCR to reprocess the UMI-ligation and nested PCR reads, holding one entry per CDR3 protein. The profile shows some 150,000 distinct CDR3 sequences, approximately 15% of them singletons. Sequenced input: naive CD4+ T cells from blood. These receptors were collected from a human donor in good health.

The table lists this clonotype with a few counts. V and J are TRBV7-2 and TRBJ2-5; no reliable D call. This CDR3 spans 14 amino acids. V was clipped by 2 bases and J by 2 bases, with 9 bases between them. CDR1 is SGHTA and CDR2 is FQGNSA in the germline V gene. The CDR3 is CASSLRFGQETQYF. The CDR3 coding sequence is TGTGCCAGCAGCTTAAGATTTGGGCAAGAGACCCAGTACTTC.

The genes are TRBV5-4 and TRBJ2-7; 7 bases map to TRBD2. After removal of 5 bases from V and 0 bases from J, the junction contained 5 bases not matched to a gene. CDR3 length: 14 residues. CDR1 is SGHNT and CDR2 is YYREEE in the germline V gene (reference sequence). The CDR3 region has the DNA TGTGCCAGCAGGACTAGCTTTAGCTCCTACGAGCAGTACTTC. Translation: CASRTSFSSYEQYF.

The gene calls are TRBV18 and TRBJ1-1, with unresolved D. The CDR3 spans 14 residues. V was shortened by 1 base and J by 0 bases, with 6 bases between the two germline ends. Germline values: CDR1 KGHSH, CDR2 LQKENI. The DNA for the CDR3 is TGTGCCAGCTCACCACTGGAAATGAACACTGAAGCTTTCTTT. As protein: CASSPLEMNTEAFF.

The genes are TRBV11-3 and TRBJ2-5, with 9 bases fitting TRBD1. The CDR3 is 15 amino acids. Germline CDR1 reads SGHNT; CDR2 reads YENEEA. J lost 3 bases, V lost 5 bases, and 7 bases had no gene match. CDR3 sequence reads: CASSRGTGTKETQYF. DNA of the CDR3: TGTGCCAGCAGCCGAGGGACAGGGACCAAAGAGACCCAGTACTTC.

This clonotype was counted ten times or more. The rearrangement uses TRBV12-3 or TRBV12-4 and TRBJ2-1; 10 bases match TRBD1. The V segment lost 5 bases and the J segment 6 bases; nucleotides outside the gene matches: 10. The CDR3 is made up of 16 amino acids. CDR3 sequence reads: CASSLRDRGISNEQFF. The CDR3 DNA sequence: TGTGCCAGCAGTCTCCGGGACAGGGGAATAAGCAATGAGCAGTTCTTC.

The rearrangement joins TRBV6-5 to TRBJ1-1; unclear D gene. Looked up from germline, CDR1 is MNHEY and CDR2 is SVGAGI. CDR3 size: 13 residues. Trimming removed 8 bases at V and 1 base at J, with 11 bases between. Here the CDR3 DNA reads TGTGCCAGCTTCCGGGCCCCGAACACTGAAGCTTTCTTT. It specifies CASFRAPNTEAFF.

Regarding this clonotype: The junction departs from germline at one end; a sequencing error may be responsible. This chain links TRBV11-2 with TRBJ2-7; a possible D gene is TRBD1 (6 bases). The germline CDR1 and CDR2 sequences are SGHAT and FQNNGV. CDR3 length equals 15 residues. The CDR3 DNA is TGTGCCAGCAGCTCAGACAGGTGGAGCTCCCACGAGCAGTACTTC. It codes for CASSSDRWSSHEQYF.

This clonotype was counted only a few times. The V call is TRBV7-9, the J call TRBJ1-4, with D unclear. Germline CDR1 and CDR2: SEHNR and FQNEAQ (reference sequence). Trimming stripped 1 base from V and 5 bases from J, with 11 bases between. The CDR3 extends over 15 amino acids. This chain's CDR3 is CASSLGPGVNEKLFF. The CDR3 nucleotides read TGTGCCAGCAGCTTAGGGCCGGGAGTAAATGAAAAACTGTTTTTT.

This clonotype was found a few times. The V and J genes are TRBV15 and TRBJ2-7, with D perhaps matching TRBD1 (5 bases). Germline CDR1 reads LNHNV; CDR2 reads YYDKDF (reference sequence). The CDR3 is 14 residues long. Deletions cut 0 bases from V and 3 bases from J, with 9 bases between. CDR3 region: CATSRDKGIYEQYF. For the CDR3, the DNA is TGTGCCACCAGCAGAGATAAGGGGATCTACGAGCAGTACTTC.

This chain connects TRBV20-1 to TRBJ2-1; 9 bases agree with TRBD2. Losses at the gene ends were 3 bases for V and 4 bases for J; bases not matched to a gene: 10. Germline V CDR1 and CDR2: DFQATT, SNEGSKA (reference sequence). The length of the CDR3 is 16 residues. CDR3 sequence (DNA): TGCAGTGCTAGCGAGCCTCTAGCGGGAATTTACAATGAGCAGTTCTTC. Its protein product is CSASEPLAGIYNEQFF.

This clonotype was seen a few times. The rearrangement links TRBV7-8 to TRBJ2-4; TRBD2 might be the D (5 bases). CDR3 length equals 14 residues. Germline CDR1 reads SGHVS; CDR2 reads FQNEAQ. Trimming shortened V by 5 bases and J by 9 bases, and 17 bases separated the two germline ends. CDR3 nucleotide sequence: TGTGCCAGCAGCCCCCGAGGGCAAGTTGGCATTCAGTACTTC. This translates into CASSPRGQVGIQYF.

The rearrangement joins TRBV10-3 to TRBJ2-1; no clear D. Germline V gene data show CDR1 as ENHRY and CDR2 as SYGVKD. V dropped 4 bases and J dropped 2 bases, with 6 bases sitting between them. The CDR3 sequence is 13 residues long. The CDR3 sequence is CAISGPPYNEQFF. For the CDR3, the DNA is TGTGCCATCAGTGGGCCCCCCTACAATGAGCAGTTCTTC.

The chain recombines TRBV6-5 with TRBJ2-7, with D possibly TRBD2 on 6 matching bases. Germline CDR1 reads MNHEY; CDR2 reads SVGAGI. The CDR3 contains 13 residues. Between the trimmed V and J ends, which lost 10 bases and 0 bases, there was a span of 13 bases. For the CDR3, the DNA is TGTGCCACAAGCCGGGGGAGCTCCTACGAGCAGTACTTC. Residues: CATSRGSSYEQYF.

V usage is TRBV6-6 and J usage is TRBJ2-2, with unresolved D. The germline gives CDR1 MNHNY, CDR2 SVGAGI (reference sequence). Trimming removed 0 bases at V and 4 bases at J, with 3 bases between. The CDR3 consists of 13 residues. CDR3 amino acids: CASSYSFTGELFF. Written as DNA, the CDR3 is TGTGCCAGCAGTTACTCCTTCACCGGGGAGCTGTTTTTT.

This chain joins TRBV2 and TRBJ2-1; 7 positions match TRBD2. Trimming took 1 base from V and 6 from J; bases not matched to a gene: 6. The CDR3 length is 15 residues. Germline lookup yields CDR1 SNHLY and CDR2 FYNNEI. CDR3 residues: CASSEEWEGPNEQFF. In DNA form, the CDR3 reads TGTGCCAGCAGTGAAGAGTGGGAGGGCCCCAATGAGCAGTTCTTC.

This clonotype was seen only a few times. CDR3 sequence: CASSYSRTGGNYEQYF. DNA of the CDR3: TGTGCCAGCAGTTACTCGAGAACCGGGGGTAACTACGAGCAGTACTTC. The gene calls are TRBV6-5 and TRBJ2-7, with D possibly matching TRBD2 (6 bases). CDR1 MNHEY and CDR2 SVGAGI come from the germline V gene. The CDR3 spans 16 residues. The V end was cut by 0 bases, the J end by 3 bases, with 15 bases between.

The chain employs TRBV4-1 and TRBJ2-1, with 8 bases lining up with TRBD1. CDR3 size: 17 residues. Per the germline V gene, CDR1 is MGHRA and CDR2 is YSYEKL. V trimming: 0 bases; J trimming: 7 bases; junction bases outside the gene matches: 11. CDR3 sequence: CASSQDFLGQGGNEQFF. The DNA of the CDR3 is TGCGCCAGCAGCCAAGATTTCCTAGGACAGGGTGGGAATGAGCAGTTCTTC.